This T cell receptor (beta chain) was recovered during a study of blood T cell repertoires in COVID-19. Across the study: Sites in the United States, Italy and Spain provided acute and convalescent COVID-19 samples. The analysed material was cDNA or gDNA that came from T cells, B-cell-depleted T cells, or PBMCs.

The ends were cut back, 2 bases at V and 0 bases at J, with 11 bases in the middle. CDR1 is SGHRS and CDR2 is YFSETQ in the germline V gene. The CDR3 sequence is 15 residues long. Ages ranged from about 18 to 89 years, with residence in approximately 25 US areas. The study assigned cohorts using participant-reported clinical history. Generated by immunoSEQ multiplex PCR, the TCRdb table keeps only in-frame clones and is missing some. The sample lists under 200,000 clones; 81% were seen once. Sequencing input: PBMCs or T cells enriched from blood (not recorded which). The chain recombines TRBV5-1 with TRBJ2-5, with a tentative D call TRBD2 (6 bases). The sequence derives from a woman aged 40-49 years with acute COVID-19. CDR3 in amino acids: CASSFAGTYQETQYF. In DNA, the CDR3 is TGCGCCAGCAGCTTTGCGGGAACGTACCAAGAGACCCAGTACTTC.